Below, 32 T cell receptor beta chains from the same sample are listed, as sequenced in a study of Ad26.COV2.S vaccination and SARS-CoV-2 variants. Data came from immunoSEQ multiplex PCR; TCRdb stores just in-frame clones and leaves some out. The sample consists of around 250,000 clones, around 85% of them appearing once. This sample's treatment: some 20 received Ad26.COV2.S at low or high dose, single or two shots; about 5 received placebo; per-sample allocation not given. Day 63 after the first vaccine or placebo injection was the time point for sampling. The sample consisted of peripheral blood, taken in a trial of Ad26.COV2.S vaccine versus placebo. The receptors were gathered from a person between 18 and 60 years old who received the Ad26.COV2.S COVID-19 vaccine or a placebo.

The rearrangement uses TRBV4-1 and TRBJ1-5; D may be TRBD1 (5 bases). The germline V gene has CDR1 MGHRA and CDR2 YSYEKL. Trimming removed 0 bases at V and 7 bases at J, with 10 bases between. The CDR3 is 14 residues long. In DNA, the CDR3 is TGCGCCAGCAGCCAAGATAGGGGTGGACAGCCCCAGCATTTT. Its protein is CASSQDRGGQPQHF.

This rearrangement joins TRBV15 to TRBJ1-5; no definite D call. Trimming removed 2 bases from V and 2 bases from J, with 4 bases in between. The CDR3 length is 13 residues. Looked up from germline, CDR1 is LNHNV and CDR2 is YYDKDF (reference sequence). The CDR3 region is CATSRYGNQPQHF. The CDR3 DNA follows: TGTGCCACCAGCAGATACGGCAATCAGCCCCAGCATTTT.

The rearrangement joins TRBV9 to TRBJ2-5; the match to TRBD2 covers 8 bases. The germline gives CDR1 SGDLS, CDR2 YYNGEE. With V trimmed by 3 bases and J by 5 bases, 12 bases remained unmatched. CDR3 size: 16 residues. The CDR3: CASSAQQWTSKETQYF. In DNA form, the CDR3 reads TGTGCCAGCAGCGCCCAACAGTGGACTAGCAAGGAGACCCAGTACTTC.

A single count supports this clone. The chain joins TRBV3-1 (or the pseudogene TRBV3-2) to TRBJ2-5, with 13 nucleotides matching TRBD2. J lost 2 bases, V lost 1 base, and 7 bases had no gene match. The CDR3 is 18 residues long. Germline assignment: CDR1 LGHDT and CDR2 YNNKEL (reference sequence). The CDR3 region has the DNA TGTGCCAGCAGCCAAGTCCAACTAGCGGGGGGGGTACAAGAGACCCAGTACTTC. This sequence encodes CASSQVQLAGGVQETQYF.

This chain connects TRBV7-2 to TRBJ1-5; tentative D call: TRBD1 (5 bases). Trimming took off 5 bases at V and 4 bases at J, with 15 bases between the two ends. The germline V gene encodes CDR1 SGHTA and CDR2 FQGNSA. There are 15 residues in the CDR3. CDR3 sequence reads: CASSPRIGENQPQHF. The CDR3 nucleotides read TGTGCCAGCAGCCCCCGGATAGGGGAGAATCAGCCCCAGCATTTT.

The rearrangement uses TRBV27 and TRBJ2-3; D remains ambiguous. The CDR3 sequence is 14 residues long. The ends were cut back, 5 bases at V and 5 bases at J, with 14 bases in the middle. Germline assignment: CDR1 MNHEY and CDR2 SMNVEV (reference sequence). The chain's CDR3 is CASSPTITVDTQYF. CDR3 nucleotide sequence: TGTGCCAGCAGTCCTACCATTACTGTAGATACGCAGTATTTT.

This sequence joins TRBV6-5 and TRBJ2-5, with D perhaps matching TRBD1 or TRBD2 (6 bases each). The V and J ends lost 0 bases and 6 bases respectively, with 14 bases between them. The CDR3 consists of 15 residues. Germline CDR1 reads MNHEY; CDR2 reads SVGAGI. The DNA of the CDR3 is TGTGCCAGCAGTTACTCGACGGAACGGGGGCAGACCCAGTACTTC. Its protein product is CASSYSTERGQTQYF.

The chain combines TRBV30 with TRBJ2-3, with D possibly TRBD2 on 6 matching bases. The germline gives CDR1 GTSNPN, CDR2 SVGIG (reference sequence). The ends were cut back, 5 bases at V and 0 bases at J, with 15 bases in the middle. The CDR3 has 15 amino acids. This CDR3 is CAWGEWSGSTDTQYF. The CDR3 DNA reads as TGTGCCTGGGGGGAGTGGAGCGGGAGCACAGATACGCAGTATTTT.

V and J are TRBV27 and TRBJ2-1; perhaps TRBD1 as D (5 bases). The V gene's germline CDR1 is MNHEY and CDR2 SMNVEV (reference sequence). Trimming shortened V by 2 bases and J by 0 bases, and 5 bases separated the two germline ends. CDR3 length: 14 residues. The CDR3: CASSLQGSYNEQFF. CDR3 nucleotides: TGTGCCAGCAGTTTACAGGGCTCCTACAATGAGCAGTTCTTC.

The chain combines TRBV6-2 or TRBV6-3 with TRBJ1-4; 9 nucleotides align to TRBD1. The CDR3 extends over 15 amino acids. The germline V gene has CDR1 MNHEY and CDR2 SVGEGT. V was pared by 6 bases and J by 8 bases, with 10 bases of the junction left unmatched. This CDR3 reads CASSLTGGEYEKLFF. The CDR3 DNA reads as TGTGCCAGCAGCTTAACAGGGGGCGAGTACGAAAAACTGTTTTTT.

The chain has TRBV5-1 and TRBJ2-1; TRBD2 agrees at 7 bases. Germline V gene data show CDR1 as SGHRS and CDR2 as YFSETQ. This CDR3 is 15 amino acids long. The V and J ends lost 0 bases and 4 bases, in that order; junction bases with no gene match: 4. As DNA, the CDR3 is TGCGCCAGCAGCTTGGCTAGCGGCCGTTACAATGAGCAGTTCTTC. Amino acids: CASSLASGRYNEQFF. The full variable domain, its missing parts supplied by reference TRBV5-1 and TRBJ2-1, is KAGVTQTPRYLIKTRGQQVTLSCSPISGHRSVSWYQQTPGQGLQFLFEYFSETQRNKGNFPGRFSGRQFSNSRSEMNVSTLELGDSALYLCASSLASGRYNEQFFGPGTRLTVL.

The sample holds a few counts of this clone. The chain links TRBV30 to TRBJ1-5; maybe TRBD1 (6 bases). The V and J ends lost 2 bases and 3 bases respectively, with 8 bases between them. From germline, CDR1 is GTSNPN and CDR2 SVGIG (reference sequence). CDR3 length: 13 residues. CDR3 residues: CAWSRGANQPQHF. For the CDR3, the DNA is TGTGCCTGGAGTCGGGGGGCCAATCAGCCCCAGCATTTT.

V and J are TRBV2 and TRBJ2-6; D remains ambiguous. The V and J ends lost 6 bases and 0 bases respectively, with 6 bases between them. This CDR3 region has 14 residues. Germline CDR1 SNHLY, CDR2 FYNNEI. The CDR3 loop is CASSTNSGANVLTF. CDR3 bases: TGTGCCAGCAGCACAAACTCTGGGGCCAACGTCCTGACTTTC.

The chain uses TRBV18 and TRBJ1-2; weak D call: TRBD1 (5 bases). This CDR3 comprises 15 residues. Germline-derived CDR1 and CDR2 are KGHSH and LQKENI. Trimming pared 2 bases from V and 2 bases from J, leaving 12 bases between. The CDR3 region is CASSPIGSGNYGYTF. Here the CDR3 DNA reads TGTGCCAGCTCACCAATAGGATCAGGGAACTATGGCTACACCTTC.

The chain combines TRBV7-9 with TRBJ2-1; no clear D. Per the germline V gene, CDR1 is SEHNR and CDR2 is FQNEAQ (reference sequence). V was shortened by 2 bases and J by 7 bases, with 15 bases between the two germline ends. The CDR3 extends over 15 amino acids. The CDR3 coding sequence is TGTGCCAGCAGCTTAACTTCGACTGGGTATAATGAGCAGTTCTTC. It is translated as CASSLTSTGYNEQFF.

The CDR3 DNA follows: TGCAGCGTCTCGACAGGGACCGACTATGGCTACACCTTC. The encoded protein is CSVSTGTDYGYTF. The chain has TRBV29-1 and TRBJ1-2; 7 bases align to TRBD1. Germline values: CDR1 SQVTM, CDR2 ANQGSEA. With V trimmed by 6 bases and J by 3 bases, 7 bases remained unmatched. The CDR3 spans 13 residues.

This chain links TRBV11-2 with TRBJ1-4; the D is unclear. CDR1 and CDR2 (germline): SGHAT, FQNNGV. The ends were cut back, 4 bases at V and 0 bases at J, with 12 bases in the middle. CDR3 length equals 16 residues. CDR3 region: CASSSPAYATNEKLFF. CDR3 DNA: TGTGCCAGCAGCTCCCCGGCCTATGCAACTAATGAAAAACTGTTTTTT.

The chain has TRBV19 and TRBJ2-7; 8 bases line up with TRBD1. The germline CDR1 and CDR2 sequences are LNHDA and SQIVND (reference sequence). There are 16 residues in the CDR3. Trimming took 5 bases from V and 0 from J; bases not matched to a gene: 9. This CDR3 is CASSASRTGLSYEQYF. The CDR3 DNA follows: TGTGCCAGTAGTGCTAGCCGGACAGGGCTCTCCTACGAGCAGTACTTC.

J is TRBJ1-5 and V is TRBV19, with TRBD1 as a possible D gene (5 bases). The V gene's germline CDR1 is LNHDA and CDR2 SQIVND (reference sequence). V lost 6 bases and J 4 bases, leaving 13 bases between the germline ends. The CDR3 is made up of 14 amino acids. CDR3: CASRDGQINQPQHF. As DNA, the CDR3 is TGTGCCAGTAGAGACGGACAAATAAATCAGCCCCAGCATTTT.

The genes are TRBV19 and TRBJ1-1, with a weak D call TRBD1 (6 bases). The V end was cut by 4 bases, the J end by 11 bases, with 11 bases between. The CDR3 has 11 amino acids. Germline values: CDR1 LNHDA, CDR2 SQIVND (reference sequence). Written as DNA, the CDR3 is TGTGCCAGTAGTACAGGGGTGAGGGCTTTCTTT. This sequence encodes CASSTGVRAFF. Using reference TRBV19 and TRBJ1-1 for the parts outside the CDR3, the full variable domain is DGGITQSPKYLFRKEGQNVTLSCEQNLNHDAMYWYRQDPGQGLRLIYYSQIVNDFQKGDIAEGYSVSREKKESFPLTVTSAQKNPTAFYLCASSTGVRAFFGQGTRLTVV.

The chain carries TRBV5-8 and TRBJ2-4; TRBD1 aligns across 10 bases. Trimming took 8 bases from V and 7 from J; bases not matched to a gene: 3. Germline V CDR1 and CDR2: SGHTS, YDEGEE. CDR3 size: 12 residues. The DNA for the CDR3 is TGTGCCAGTGGGGACAGGGGCAACATTCAGTACTTC. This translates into CASGDRGNIQYF. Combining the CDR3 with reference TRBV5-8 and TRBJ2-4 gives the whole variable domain EAGVTQSPTHLIKTRGQQATLRCSPISGHTSVYWYQQALGLGLQFLLWYDEGEERNRGNFPPRFSGRQFPNYSSELNVNALELEDSALYLCASGDRGNIQYFGAGTRLSVL.

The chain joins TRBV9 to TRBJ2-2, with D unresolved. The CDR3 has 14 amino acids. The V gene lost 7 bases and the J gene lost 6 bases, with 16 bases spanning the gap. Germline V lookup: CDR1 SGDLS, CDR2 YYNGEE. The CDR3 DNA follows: TGTGCCAGCGGCTGGCAACAGAATGCCGGGGAGCTGTTTTTT. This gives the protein CASGWQQNAGELFF.

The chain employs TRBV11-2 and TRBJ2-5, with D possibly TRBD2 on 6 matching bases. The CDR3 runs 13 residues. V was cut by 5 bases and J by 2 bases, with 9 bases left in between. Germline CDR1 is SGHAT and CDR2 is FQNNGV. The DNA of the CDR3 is TGTGCCAGCAGCCAGGACTATCAAGAGACCCAGTACTTC. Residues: CASSQDYQETQYF.

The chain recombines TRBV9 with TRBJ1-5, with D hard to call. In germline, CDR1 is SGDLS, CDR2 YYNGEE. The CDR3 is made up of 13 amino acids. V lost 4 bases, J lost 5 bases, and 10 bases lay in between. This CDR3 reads CASSPDMDQPQHF. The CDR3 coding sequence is TGTGCCAGCAGCCCCGACATGGATCAGCCCCAGCATTTT.

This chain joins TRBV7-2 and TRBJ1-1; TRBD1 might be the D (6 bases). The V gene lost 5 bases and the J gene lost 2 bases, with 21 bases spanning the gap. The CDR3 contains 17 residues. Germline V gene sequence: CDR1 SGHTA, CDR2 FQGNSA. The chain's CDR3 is CASSLTQGTRLNTEAFF. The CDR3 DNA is TGTGCCAGCAGCCTCACACAGGGCACACGTCTAAACACTGAAGCTTTCTTT.

The CDR3 coding sequence is TGTGCCAGCAGCTCCGTGCCGGACAGGCAATATCAGCCCCAGCATTTT. It codes for CASSSVPDRQYQPQHF. The genes are TRBV7-9 and TRBJ1-5, with 7 bases fitting TRBD1. Trimming took 4 bases from V and 5 from J; bases not matched to a gene: 11. This CDR3 contains 16 residues. The germline V gene encodes CDR1 SEHNR and CDR2 FQNEAQ (reference sequence).

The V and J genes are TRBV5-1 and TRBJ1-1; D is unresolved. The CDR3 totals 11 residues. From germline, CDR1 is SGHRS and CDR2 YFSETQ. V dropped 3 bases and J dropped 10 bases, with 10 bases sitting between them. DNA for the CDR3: TGCGCCAGCAGCTGGGCTGGAGGAGCTTTCTTT. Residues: CASSWAGGAFF.

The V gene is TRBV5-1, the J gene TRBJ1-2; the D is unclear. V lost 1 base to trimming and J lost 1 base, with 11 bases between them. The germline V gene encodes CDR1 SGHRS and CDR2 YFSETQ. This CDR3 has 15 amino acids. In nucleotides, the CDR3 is TGCGCCAGCAGCTTGAGTGAGACAAGTAACTATGGCTACACCTTC. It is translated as CASSLSETSNYGYTF.

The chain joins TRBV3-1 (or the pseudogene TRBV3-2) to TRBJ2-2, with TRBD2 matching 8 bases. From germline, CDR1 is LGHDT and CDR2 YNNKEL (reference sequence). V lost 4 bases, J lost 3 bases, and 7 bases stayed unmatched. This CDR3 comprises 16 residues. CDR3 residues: CASSLSGLVDTGELFF. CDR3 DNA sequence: TGTGCCAGCAGCCTCTCGGGACTAGTGGACACCGGGGAGCTGTTTTTT.

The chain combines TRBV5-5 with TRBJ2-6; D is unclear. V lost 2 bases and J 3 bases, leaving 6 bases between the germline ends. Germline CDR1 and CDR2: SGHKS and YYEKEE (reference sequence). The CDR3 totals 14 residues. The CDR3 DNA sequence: TGTGCCAGCAGCTTCCCTGATGGGGCCAACGTCCTGACTTTC. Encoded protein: CASSFPDGANVLTF.

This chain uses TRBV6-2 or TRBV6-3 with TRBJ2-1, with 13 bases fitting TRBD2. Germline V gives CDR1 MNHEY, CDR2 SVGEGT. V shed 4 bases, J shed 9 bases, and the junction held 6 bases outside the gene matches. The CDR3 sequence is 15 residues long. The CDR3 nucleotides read TGTGCCAGCAGTTCCGGGACTAGCGGGGACGCTGAGCAGTTCTTC. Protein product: CASSSGTSGDAEQFF.

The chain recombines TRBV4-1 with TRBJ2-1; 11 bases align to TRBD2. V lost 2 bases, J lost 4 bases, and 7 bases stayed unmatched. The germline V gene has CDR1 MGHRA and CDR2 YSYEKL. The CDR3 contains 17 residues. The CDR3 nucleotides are TGCGCCAGCAGCCAACCTCGGACTAGCGGGTCTTACAATGAGCAGTTCTTC. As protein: CASSQPRTSGSYNEQFF.